The TCR beta chain under discussion was sequenced for a study of blood T cell repertoires in COVID-19. On the study more broadly: Acute and convalescent COVID-19 specimens originated in the United States, Italy and Spain.

In the source study's methods: Amplification of reference gene primers was used by the study to estimate nucleated cell counts. The protocol was immunoSEQ multiplex PCR, while the TCRdb copy is restricted to in-frame clones and leaves out a portion. For V, J and clone size, that table is used; D and trimming come from the DNA. The sample has fewer than 250,000 clones; around nine tenths are singletons. V was trimmed by 5 bases and J by 3 bases, leaving 13 bases between them. The CDR3 length is 15 residues. The germline CDR1 and CDR2 sequences are LNHNV and YYDKDF (reference sequence). The V gene is TRBV15, the J gene TRBJ1-4, with no clear D. The sequenced material came from peripheral blood. The receptor was derived from a man aged 35 to 55 with acute or convalescent COVID-19. CDR3 sequence: CATSPQASANEKLFF. CDR3 nucleotides: TGTGCCACCAGCCCCCAGGCGTCCGCTAATGAAAAACTGTTTTTT. The full variable domain, completed using reference TRBV15 and TRBJ1-4, is DAMVIQNPRYQVTQFGKPVTLSCSQTLNHNVMYWYQQKSSQAPKLLFHYYDKDFNNEADTPDNFQSRRPNTSFCFLDIRSPGLGDTAMYLCATSPQASANEKLFFGSGTQLSVL.